This T cell receptor (beta chain) was found in a study of shared clonotypes between healthy human individuals. Study-wide context: Donors consisted of two women and a few men between 18 and 49. Findings of the study overall: Only a few donors were included, so the genetic and exposure-history diversity represented was limited.

Every immunoSEQ plate was one replicate of a subset's evenly spread DNA. In the authors' methods: Junction-only sequences produced by ImmunoSEQ had no quality scores, so filtering differed. TCRdb's copy holds only in-frame clones and misses some; the assay was immunoSEQ multiplex PCR. The V and J calls and the clone size are those of that table, but D and trimming were determined from the DNA. This sample has about 2.1 million clones, with 93% found just once. About this clone: What it recognizes is unknown.

Between the trimmed V and J ends, which lost 5 bases and 12 bases, there was a span of 10 bases. This CDR3 comprises 10 residues. Germline V lookup: CDR1 SEHNR, CDR2 FQNEAQ (reference sequence). Cells designated naive CD8 were CD45RO-negative and were positively selected for CCR7, with terminally differentiated effector memory CD45RA+ cells excluded. This rearrangement joins TRBV7-9 to TRBJ1-1; D gene ambiguous. Sample: naive CD8+ T cells from PBMCs. This TCR came from a man between 18 and 35 years old in good health. Some clones in this sample may be carry-over from other donors' samples. CDR3 DNA sequence: TGTGCCAGCAGCGTGGGAGTAACTTTCTTT. The encoded protein is CASSVGVTFF. The full variable domain, rest sourced from reference TRBV7-9 and TRBJ1-1, is DTGVSQNPRHKITKRGQNVTFRCDPISEHNRLYWYRQTLGQGPEFLTYFQNEAQLEKSRLLSDRFSAERPKGSFSTLEIQRTEQGDSAMYLCASSVGVTFFGQGTRLTVV.